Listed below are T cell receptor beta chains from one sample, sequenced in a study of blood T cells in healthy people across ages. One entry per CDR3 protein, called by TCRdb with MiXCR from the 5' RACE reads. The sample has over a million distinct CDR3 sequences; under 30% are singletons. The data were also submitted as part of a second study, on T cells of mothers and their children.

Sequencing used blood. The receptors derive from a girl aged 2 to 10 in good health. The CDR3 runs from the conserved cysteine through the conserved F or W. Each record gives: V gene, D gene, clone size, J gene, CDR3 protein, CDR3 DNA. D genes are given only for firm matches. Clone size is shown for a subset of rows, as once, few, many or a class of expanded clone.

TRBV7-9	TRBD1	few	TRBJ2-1	CASSLGVQGAYEQSF	TGTGCCAGCAGCTTAGGGGTACAGGGGGCGTATGAGCAGTCCTTC
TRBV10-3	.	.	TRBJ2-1	CATSEIGGWNEQFF	TGTGCCACCAGTGAGATCGGGGGATGGAATGAGCAGTTCTTC
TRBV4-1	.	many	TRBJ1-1	CASSQGWNTEAFF	TGCGCCAGCAGCCAAGGGTGGAACACTGAAGCTTTCTTT
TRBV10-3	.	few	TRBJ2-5	CATSGTPGETQYF	TGTGCCACGTCCGGGACCCCCGGCGAGACCCAGTACTTC
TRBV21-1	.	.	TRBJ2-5	CASSKVRSGVQETQYF	TGTGCCAGCAGCAAAGTTCGATCCGGGGTCCAAGAGACCCAGTACTTC
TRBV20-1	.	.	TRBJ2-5	CSAREGGGTYQETQYF	TGCAGTGCTAGGGAAGGGGGGGGTACGTACCAAGAGACCCAGTACTTC
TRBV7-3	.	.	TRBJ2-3	CASSLLGVDTQYF	TGTGCCAGCAGCTTACTGGGAGTAGATACGCAGTATTTT
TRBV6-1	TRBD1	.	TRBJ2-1	CASSDRDRLRDEQFF	TGTGCCAGCTCTGACCGGGACAGGCTTCGCGATGAGCAGTTCTTC
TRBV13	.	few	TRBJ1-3	CASSLGRTGAGNTIYF	TGTGCCAGCAGCTTAGGGCGGACGGGAGCCGGAAACACCATATATTTT
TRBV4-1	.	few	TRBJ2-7	CASSQVGRTYEQYF	TGCGCCAGCAGCCAAGTAGGGAGGACCTACGAGCAGTACTTC
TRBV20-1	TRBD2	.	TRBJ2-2	CSARRLAVGELFF	TGCAGCGCTAGAAGGCTAGCGGTCGGGGAGCTGTTTTTT
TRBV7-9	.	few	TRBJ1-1	CASRPPYRAGTEAFF	TGTGCCAGCAGACCTCCTTACAGGGCGGGCACTGAAGCTTTCTTT
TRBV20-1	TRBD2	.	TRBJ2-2	CSARDVSGGLTGELFF	TGCAGTGCTAGAGATGTATCGGGGGGGCTTACCGGGGAGCTGTTTTTT
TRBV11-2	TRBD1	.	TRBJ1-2	CASSPPQDRDKGYTF	TGTGCCAGCAGCCCCCCTCAGGACAGGGATAAGGGCTACACCTTC
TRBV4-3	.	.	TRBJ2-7	CASSQGGIGSEQYF	TGCGCCAGCAGCCAAGGGGGAATAGGGAGCGAGCAGTACTTC
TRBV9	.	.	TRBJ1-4	CASSPYRGEGNEKLFF	TGTGCCAGCAGCCCCTACCGGGGGGAAGGAAATGAAAAACTGTTTTTT
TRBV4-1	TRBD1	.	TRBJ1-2	CASSKGQGKVYGYTF	TGCGCCAGCAGCAAGGGACAGGGGAAAGTTTATGGCTACACCTTC
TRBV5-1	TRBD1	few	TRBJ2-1	CASSLLQGENEQFF	TGCGCCAGCAGCTTGTTACAGGGGGAGAATGAGCAGTTCTTC
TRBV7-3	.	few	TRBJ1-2	CASSLSDPWRGYTF	TGTGCCAGCAGCTTATCGGATCCCTGGAGGGGCTACACCTTC
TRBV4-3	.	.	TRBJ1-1	CASSQGRGMNTEAFF	TGCGCCAGCAGCCAAGGCCGGGGCATGAACACTGAAGCTTTCTTT
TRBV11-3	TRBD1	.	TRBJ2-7	CASSTRRQGSSYEQYF	TGTGCCAGCAGCACACGACGACAGGGGAGCTCCTACGAGCAGTACTTC
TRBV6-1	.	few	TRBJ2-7	CASSAPGASSYEQYF	TGTGCCAGCAGCGCTCCCGGGGCCAGCTCCTACGAGCAGTACTTC
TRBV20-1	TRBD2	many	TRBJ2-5	CSARDQTSGLTGTQYF	TGCAGTGCTAGAGATCAGACTAGCGGACTCACGGGGACCCAGTACTTC
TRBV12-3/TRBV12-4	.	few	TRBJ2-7	CASSLGGHSYEQYF	TGTGCCAGCAGTCTCGGGGGTCACTCCTACGAGCAGTACTTC
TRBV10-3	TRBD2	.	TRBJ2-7	CAISSSGYEQYF	TGTGCCATCAGTTCTAGCGGCTACGAGCAGTACTTC
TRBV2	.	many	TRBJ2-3	CASSPLADTQYF	TGTGCCAGCAGTCCACTGGCAGATACGCAGTATTTT
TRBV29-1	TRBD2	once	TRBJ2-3	CSVEGGKARGPDTQYF	TGCAGCGTTGAGGGGGGGAAAGCTCGGGGCCCAGATACGCAGTATTTT
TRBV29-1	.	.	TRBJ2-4	CSVRDRDENIQYF	TGCAGCGTTCGGGACCGGGACGAAAACATTCAGTACTTC
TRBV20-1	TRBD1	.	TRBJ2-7	CSAQDRVKSEQYF	TGCAGTGCCCAGGACAGGGTAAAAAGCGAGCAGTACTTC
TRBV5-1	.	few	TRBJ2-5	CASSFQEGTQYF	TGCGCCAGCAGCTTTCAGGAGGGGACCCAGTACTTC
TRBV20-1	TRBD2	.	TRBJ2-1	CSSGRHTSSYNEQFF	TGCAGTAGCGGGAGGCATACTAGCTCCTACAATGAGCAGTTCTTC
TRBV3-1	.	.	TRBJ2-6	CASSQDPGAGANVLTF	TGTGCCAGCAGCCAAGATCCCGGGGCTGGGGCCAACGTCCTGACTTTT
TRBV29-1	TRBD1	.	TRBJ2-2	CSVTGDGGGELFF	TGCAGCGTCACAGGGGACGGAGGCGGGGAGCTGTTTTTT
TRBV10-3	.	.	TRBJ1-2	CAIRPGLQTNYGYTF	TGTGCCATCAGGCCGGGACTCCAGACCAACTATGGCTACACCTTC
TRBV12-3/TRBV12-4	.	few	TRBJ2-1	CASSGDKRGNEQFF	TGTGCCAGCAGTGGAGATAAACGAGGAAATGAGCAGTTCTTC
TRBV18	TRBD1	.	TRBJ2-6	CASSPPGQGASGANVLTF	TGTGCCAGCTCACCACCGGGACAGGGAGCATCTGGGGCCAACGTCCTGACTTTC
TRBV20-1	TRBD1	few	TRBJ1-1	CSASRRGTVPNTEAFF	TGCAGTGCTAGTCGGAGGGGGACAGTCCCGAACACTGAAGCTTTCTTT
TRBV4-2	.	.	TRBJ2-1	CASSQSPPGLYYNEQFF	TGTGCCAGCAGCCAATCCCCCCCGGGACTTTACTACAATGAGCAGTTCTTC
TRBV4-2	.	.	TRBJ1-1	CASSQGGINTEAFF	TGTGCCAGCAGCCAGGGGGGGATAAACACTGAAGCTTTCTTT
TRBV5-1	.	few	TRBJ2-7	CASSSGGQTYEQYF	TGCGCCAGCAGCTCCGGGGGGCAAACCTACGAGCAGTACTTC
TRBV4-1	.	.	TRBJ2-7	CASSQERFYEQYF	TGCGCCAGCAGCCAGGAGAGGTTCTACGAGCAGTACTTC
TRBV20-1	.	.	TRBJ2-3	CSASNIVVGHTDTQYF	TGCAGTGCTAGTAACATTGTAGTGGGCCACACAGATACGCAGTATTTT
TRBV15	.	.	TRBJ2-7	CATSNVFREPYEQYF	TGTGCCACCAGCAACGTTTTCAGGGAACCCTACGAGCAGTACTTC